These 23 T cell receptor beta chains originate from one sample sequenced in a study of circulating CD8 cells and anti-PD-1 response in melanoma. TCR libraries were prepared from approximately 15 ng of total RNA with the QIAseq Immune Repertoire TCR panel. Each CDR3 protein is one row after TCRdb ran MiXCR on the reads. The top ten clones hold over 10% of a sample with 650 to 700 distinct CDR3 sequences, approximately 6.8% of them seen once. Four subsets defined by PD-1 and/or TIGIT were sorted from live CD3+CD8+TCRalphabeta+ cells. The sequences come from CD8+ T cells from PBMCs, collected at baseline or after one month of anti-PD-1 therapy (not recorded which). Receptor source: a human donor with melanoma.

By its share, this clonotype is medium-sized. This chain joins TRBV6-2 or TRBV6-3 and TRBJ1-5; D is uncertain. The CDR3 spans 13 residues. Germline V gene lookup returns CDR1 MNHEY and CDR2 SVGEGT. The V end lost 3 bases, the J end lost 3 bases, and 6 bases lay between the germline ends. The CDR3 nucleotides read TGTGCCAGCAGTTATGGGTTCAATCAGCCCCAGCATTTT. It yields the protein CASSYGFNQPQHF.

By proportion, this clonotype is medium-sized. The V gene is TRBV29-1, the J gene TRBJ2-7; D is uncertain. The CDR3 is 11 amino acids. Germline CDR1 and CDR2: SQVTM and ANQGSEA. Trimming took off 0 bases at V and 3 bases at J, with 3 bases between the two ends. CDR3: CSVEDSYEQYF. The CDR3 DNA follows: TGCAGCGTTGAAGACAGCTACGAGCAGTACTTC.

Concerning this clonotype itself: The junction and the germline gene differ at one end; a read error may be behind it. This chain joins TRBV19 and TRBJ1-4, with D maybe TRBD1 (5 bases). The germline gives CDR1 LNHDA, CDR2 SQIVND (reference sequence). This CDR3 contains 12 residues. Written as DNA, the CDR3 is TGTGCCAGTAGTGGCCCGGGGGACCCCCTGCTTTTT. Protein product: CASSGPGDPLLF.

This clonotype is deemed large (0.1 to 1%). The chain has TRBV28 and TRBJ2-7, with 9 bases matching TRBD1. J lost 5 bases, V lost 5 bases, and 13 bases had no gene match. Germline CDR1 is MDHEN and CDR2 is SYDVKM. The CDR3 has 16 residues. For the CDR3, the DNA is TGTGCCAGCAGTCAATACATACAGGGGGCAGAGAACGAGCAGTACTTC. Translation gives CASSQYIQGAENEQYF.

This clonotype rates as medium-sized. The rearrangement joins TRBV10-3 to TRBJ2-3; TRBD2 matches 9 bases. The CDR3 spans 14 residues. Trimming at V came to 7 bases and at J to 0 bases, leaving 2 bases not matched to a gene. Germline CDR1 and CDR2: ENHRY and SYGVKD. The CDR3 bases are TGTGCCATCAAAGGACTAGCGAGCACAGATACGCAGTATTTT. Its translation is CAIKGLASTDTQYF.

Within the sample, this clonotype is large (0.1 to 1%). This chain links TRBV2 with TRBJ2-3, with 11 bases matching TRBD2. V dropped 3 bases and J dropped 0; count of bases not matched to a gene: 5. Germline CDR1 SNHLY, CDR2 FYNNEI. The CDR3 length is 17 residues. In DNA form, the CDR3 reads TGTGCCAGCAGTGATCCCAGGACTAGCGGGAGCACAGATACGCAGTATTTT. Protein product: CASSDPRTSGSTDTQYF.

Remarks on this clonotype: A much larger clone lies one base from this, so it may be a read error. The chain recombines TRBV28 with TRBJ2-3; 9 nucleotides match TRBD2. CDR3 length equals 14 residues. Looked up from germline, CDR1 is MDHEN and CDR2 is SYDVKM. The CDR3 DNA sequence: TGTGCCAGCAGTTGGGGGACTAGCTCGGATAGGCAGTATTTT. Amino acids: CASSWGTSSDRQYF.

This clonotype ranks as large. This chain uses TRBV27 with TRBJ1-1; 7 nucleotides line up with TRBD1. V was pared by 2 bases and J by 4 bases, with 7 bases of the junction left unmatched. The CDR3 length is 15 residues. Germline CDR1 reads MNHEY; CDR2 reads SMNVEV (reference sequence). CDR3 protein: CASSLRGGRGTEAFF. The CDR3 nucleotides are TGTGCCAGCAGTTTACGAGGGGGCAGGGGCACTGAAGCTTTCTTT.

By frequency in the sample, this clonotype is large. This CDR3 is CSVEDPRDYGTFF. CDR3 in DNA: TGCAGCGTTGAAGATCCCAGGGACTATGGCACGTTCTTC. The chain joins TRBV29-1 to TRBJ2-1; 7 bases match TRBD2. The CDR3 consists of 13 residues. Germline trimming cut 0 bases from V and 15 bases from J; bases unmatched to any gene: 11. Germline-derived CDR1 and CDR2 are SQVTM and ANQGSEA.

This clonotype has more than one count but fewer than ten. At one boundary the junction diverges from the germline segment, which might be a read error. The chain combines TRBV19 with TRBJ1-4; TRBD1 might be the D (5 bases). The CDR3 is 12 amino acids. Germline CDR1 reads LNHDA; CDR2 reads SQIVND (reference sequence). The CDR3 coding sequence is TGTGTCAGTAGTGGCCCGGGGGACCCCCTGTTTTTT. Its protein product is CVSSGPGDPLFF.

This clonotype rates as large. This chain links TRBV28 with TRBJ2-1; D may be TRBD1 (6 bases). CDR3 length: 12 amino acids. V was cut by 6 bases and J by 8 bases, with 11 bases left in between. Germline-derived CDR1 and CDR2 are MDHEN and SYDVKM. The DNA of the CDR3 is TGTGCCAGCAGCCAGGGGATGGATGAGCAGTTCTTC. Its protein product is CASSQGMDEQFF.

This clonotype is labeled large (0.1 to 1%). The chain couples TRBV2 to TRBJ2-1, with a weak D call TRBD2 (6 bases). Germline V lookup: CDR1 SNHLY, CDR2 FYNNEI. Trimming took off 2 bases at V and 9 bases at J, with 14 bases between the two ends. CDR3 length equals 14 residues. The CDR3 here is CASSEYIAAGEQFF. CDR3 DNA sequence: TGTGCCAGCAGTGAATACATAGCGGCCGGTGAGCAGTTCTTC. Full variable domain (remainder filled in from reference TRBV2 and TRBJ2-1): EPEVTQTPSHQVTQMGQEVILRCVPISNHLYFYWYRQILGQKVEFLVSFYNNEISEKSEIFDDQFSVERPDGSNFTLKIRSTKLEDSAMYFCASSEYIAAGEQFFGPGTRLTVL.

This clonotype is large in the sample. The chain has TRBV4-3 and TRBJ2-1; 12 positions match TRBD2. The CDR3 has 19 amino acids. CDR1 LGHNA and CDR2 YSLEER come from the germline V gene. J lost 0 bases, V lost 5 bases, and 11 bases had no gene match. CDR3 sequence (DNA): TGCGCCAGCAGCTTTGGGGGACTAGCGGGCCTCGGCTCCTACAATGAGCAGTTCTTC. Its protein is CASSFGGLAGLGSYNEQFF.

This clonotype is labeled medium-sized. The chain carries TRBV20-1 and TRBJ2-3; D uncertain. CDR1 DFQATT and CDR2 SNEGSKA come from the germline V gene (reference sequence). The ends were cut back, 4 bases at V and 1 base at J, with 18 bases in the middle. The CDR3 runs 16 residues. The chain's CDR3 is CSATPSGEVGTDTQYF. The CDR3 coding sequence is TGCAGTGCTACTCCAAGTGGAGAGGTGGGCACAGATACGCAGTATTTT.

This clonotype is classed as large. The chain carries TRBV29-1 and TRBJ2-1, with 8 positions matching TRBD1. The CDR3 runs to 14 residues. The V gene's germline CDR1 is SQVTM and CDR2 ANQGSEA. The CDR3 sequence is CTTSSGQGGDEQFF. The CDR3 DNA reads as TGCACCACATCTTCCGGACAGGGCGGCGATGAGCAGTTCTTC.

This clonotype rates as large. The J gene is TRBJ2-5, the V gene TRBV6-2 or TRBV6-3; D might be TRBD2 (5 bases). This CDR3 is 12 amino acids long. The germline V gene has CDR1 MNHEY and CDR2 SVGEGT. Trimming shortened V by 8 bases and J by 3 bases, and 10 bases separated the two germline ends. The CDR3 here is CASSGLEETQYF. DNA for the CDR3: TGTGCCAGCTCGGGGTTGGAAGAGACCCAGTACTTC.

The sample holds a few counts of this clonotype. The rearrangement links TRBV9 to TRBJ2-3; D unclear. Germline CDR1 and CDR2: SGDLS and YYNGEE. V was shortened by 3 bases and J by 3 bases, with 5 bases between the two germline ends. The CDR3 sequence is 12 residues long. The CDR3 DNA sequence: TGTGCCAGCAGCGGGTTGACAGATACGCAGTATTTT. The encoded protein is CASSGLTDTQYF.

By frequency in the sample, this clonotype is large. CDR3 residues: CASSPLGGRARRMNTEAFF. For the CDR3, the DNA is TGTGCCAGCAGTCCGCTCGGCGGCAGGGCGCGGCGAATGAACACTGAAGCTTTCTTT. The genes are TRBV27 and TRBJ1-1; D possibly corresponds to TRBD1 (5 bases). Trimming cost V 5 bases and J 0 bases, with 25 bases left between them. CDR1 is MNHEY, CDR2 SMNVEV, per germline (reference sequence). The CDR3 loop spans 19 amino acids.

This clonotype is large in the sample. The chain has TRBV27 and TRBJ2-7, with D hard to call. The CDR3 loop spans 13 amino acids. Trimming removed 4 bases at V and 0 bases at J, with 7 bases between. The germline gives CDR1 MNHEY, CDR2 SMNVEV (reference sequence). CDR3 sequence: CASSSRASYEQYF. The DNA for the CDR3 is TGTGCCAGCAGTTCCCGGGCCTCCTACGAGCAGTACTTC.

This clonotype is judged medium-sized (0.01 to 0.1%). This chain connects TRBV19 to TRBJ2-1; D is possibly TRBD2 (5 bases). The CDR3 totals 12 residues. V lost 3 bases, J lost 7 bases, and 7 bases lay in between. Germline loops: CDR1 LNHDA, CDR2 SQIVND (reference sequence). The CDR3 loop is CASSIGGNEQFF. The CDR3 region has the DNA TGTGCCAGTAGTATCGGAGGAAATGAGCAGTTCTTC. Supplemented by reference TRBV19 and TRBJ2-1, the full variable domain reads DGGITQSPKYLFRKEGQNVTLSCEQNLNHDAMYWYRQDPGQGLRLIYYSQIVNDFQKGDIAEGYSVSREKKESFPLTVTSAQKNPTAFYLCASSIGGNEQFFGPGTRLTVL.

This clonotype is categorized as large. The gene calls are TRBV7-6 and TRBJ1-5, with D possibly being TRBD1 (5 bases). The CDR3 has 15 amino acids. V gave up 1 base and J gave up 11 bases, with 18 bases separating them. CDR1 is SGHVS, CDR2 FNYEAQ, per germline. The CDR3 DNA sequence: TGTGCCAGCAGCTTAGTTCGCAGGGTGACAAGGGCCCAGCATTTT. As protein: CASSLVRRVTRAQHF.

By its share, this clonotype is medium-sized. V gene TRBV29-1 combines with J gene TRBJ2-1; D tentatively reads TRBD1 or TRBD2 (6 bases each). Germline CDR1 and CDR2: SQVTM and ANQGSEA. V shed 6 bases and J shed 6 bases, with 15 bases lying between them. The CDR3 totals 13 residues. CDR3 in DNA: TGCAGCGTAGAGGGGGGCCAGGTCAATGAGCAGTTCTTC. Protein product: CSVEGGQVNEQFF.

This clonotype is large (0.1 to 1%) in the sample. V usage is TRBV6-5 and J usage is TRBJ2-2; D might be TRBD1 or TRBD2, each matching 6 bases. This CDR3 region has 15 residues. CDR1 and CDR2 from the germline V gene are MNHEY and SVGAGI. Trimming stripped 2 bases from V and 5 bases from J, with 12 bases between. DNA for the CDR3: TGTGCCAGCAGTTACGTGGGGGGCGGGACCGGGGAGCTGTTTTTT. Translated, it gives CASSYVGGGTGELFF.